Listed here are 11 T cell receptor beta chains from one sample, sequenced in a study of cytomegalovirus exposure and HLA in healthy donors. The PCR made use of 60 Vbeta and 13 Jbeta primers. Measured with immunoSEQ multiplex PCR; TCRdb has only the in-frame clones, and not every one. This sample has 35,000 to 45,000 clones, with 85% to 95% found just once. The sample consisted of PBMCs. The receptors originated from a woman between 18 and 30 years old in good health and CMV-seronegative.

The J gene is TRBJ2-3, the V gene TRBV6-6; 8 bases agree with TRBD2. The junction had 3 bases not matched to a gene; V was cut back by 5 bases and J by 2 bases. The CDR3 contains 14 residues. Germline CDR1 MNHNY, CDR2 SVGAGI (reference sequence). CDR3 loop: CASSRGLDTDTQYF. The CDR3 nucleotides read TGTGCCAGCAGTCGGGGACTAGACACAGATACGCAGTATTTT.

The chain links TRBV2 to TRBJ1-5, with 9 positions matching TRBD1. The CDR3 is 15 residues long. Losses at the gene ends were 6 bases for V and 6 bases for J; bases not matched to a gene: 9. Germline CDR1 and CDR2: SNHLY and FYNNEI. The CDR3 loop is CASSASGQGTQPQHF. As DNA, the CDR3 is TGTGCCAGCAGCGCCTCTGGACAGGGGACTCAGCCCCAGCATTTT.

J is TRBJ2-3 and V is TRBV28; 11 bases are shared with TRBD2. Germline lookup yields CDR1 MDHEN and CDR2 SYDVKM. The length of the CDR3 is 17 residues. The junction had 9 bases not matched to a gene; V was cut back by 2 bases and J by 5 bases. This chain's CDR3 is CASSLGLAGGVGDTQYF. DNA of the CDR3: TGTGCCAGCAGTTTAGGTCTAGCGGGAGGAGTGGGAGATACGCAGTATTTT. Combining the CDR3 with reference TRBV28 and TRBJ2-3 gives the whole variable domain DVKVTQSSRYLVKRTGEKVFLECVQDMDHENMFWYRQDPGLGLRLIYFSYDVKMKEKGDIPEGYSVSREKKERFSLILESASTNQTSMYLCASSLGLAGGVGDTQYFGPGTRLTVL.

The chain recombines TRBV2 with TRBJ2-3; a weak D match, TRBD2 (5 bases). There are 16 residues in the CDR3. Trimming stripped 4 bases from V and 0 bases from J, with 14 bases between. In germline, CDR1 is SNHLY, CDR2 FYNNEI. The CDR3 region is CASSGDGKASTDTQYF. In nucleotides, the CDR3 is TGTGCCAGCAGTGGTGACGGGAAGGCGAGCACAGATACGCAGTATTTT.

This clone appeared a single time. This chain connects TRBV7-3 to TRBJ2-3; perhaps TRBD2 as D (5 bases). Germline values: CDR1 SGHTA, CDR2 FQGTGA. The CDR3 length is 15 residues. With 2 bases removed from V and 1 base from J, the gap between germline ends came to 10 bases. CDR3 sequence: CASSLSVSGTDTQYF. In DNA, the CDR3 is TGTGCCAGCAGCTTATCGGTTAGCGGCACAGATACGCAGTATTTT. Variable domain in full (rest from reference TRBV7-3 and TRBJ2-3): GAGVSQTPSNKVTEKGKYVELRCDPISGHTALYWYRQSLGQGPEFLIYFQGTGAADDSGLPNDRFFAVRPEGSVSTLKIQRTERGDSAVYLCASSLSVSGTDTQYFGPGTRLTVL.

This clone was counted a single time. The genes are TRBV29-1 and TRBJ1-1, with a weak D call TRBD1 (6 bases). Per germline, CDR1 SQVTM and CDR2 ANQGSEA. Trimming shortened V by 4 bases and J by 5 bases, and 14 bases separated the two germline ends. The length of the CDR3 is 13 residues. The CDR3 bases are TGCAGCGTTGTTAAGGGGGAAAGAACTGAAGCTTTCTTT. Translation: CSVVKGERTEAFF.

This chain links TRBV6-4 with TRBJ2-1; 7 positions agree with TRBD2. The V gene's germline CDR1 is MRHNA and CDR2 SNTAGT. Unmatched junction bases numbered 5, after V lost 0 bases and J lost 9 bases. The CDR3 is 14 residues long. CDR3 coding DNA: TGTGCCAGCAGTGACTCTGGGGACTACGGTGAGCAGTTCTTC. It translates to CASSDSGDYGEQFF.

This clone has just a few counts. CDR3 protein: CASSPPEGETQYF. CDR3 DNA: TGTGCCAGCAGCCCACCGGAGGGCGAGACCCAGTACTTC. The chain employs TRBV11-2 and TRBJ2-5; tentative D call: TRBD2 (6 bases). Trimming removed 5 bases at V and 5 bases at J, with 12 bases between. The CDR3 spans 13 residues. The germline gives CDR1 SGHAT, CDR2 FQNNGV.

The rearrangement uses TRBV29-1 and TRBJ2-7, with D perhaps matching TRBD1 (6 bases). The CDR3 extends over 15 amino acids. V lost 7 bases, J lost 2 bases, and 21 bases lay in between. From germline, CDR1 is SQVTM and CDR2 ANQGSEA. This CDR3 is CSARGNRDKAYEQYF. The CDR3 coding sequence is TGCAGCGCACGCGGCAACCGGGACAAGGCCTACGAGCAGTACTTC.

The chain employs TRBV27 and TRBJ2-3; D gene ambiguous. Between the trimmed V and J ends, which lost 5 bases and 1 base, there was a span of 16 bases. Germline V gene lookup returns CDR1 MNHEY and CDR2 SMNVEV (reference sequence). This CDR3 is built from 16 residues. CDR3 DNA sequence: TGTGCCAGCAGTCGGCCGTCTCCGGGTGGCACAGATACGCAGTATTTT. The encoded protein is CASSRPSPGGTDTQYF.

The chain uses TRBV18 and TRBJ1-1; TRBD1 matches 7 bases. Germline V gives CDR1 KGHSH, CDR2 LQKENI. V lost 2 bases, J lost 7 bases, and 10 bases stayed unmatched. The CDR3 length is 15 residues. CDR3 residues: CASSPTLRDSLEAFF. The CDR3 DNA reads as TGTGCCAGCTCACCAACTTTAAGGGACAGCCTTGAAGCTTTCTTT.